Included here is one TCR beta chain sequence, with context. Its antigen is as yet unknown. The length of the CDR3 is 12 residues. The V gene lost 3 bases and the J gene lost 9 bases, with 9 bases spanning the gap. Germline assignment: CDR1 SGHDN and CDR2 FVKESK. This record belongs to a study of T cell responses to AZD1222 COVID-19 vaccine. Turning to the study itself: Second-dose intervals near 4 or 12 weeks were combined.

Sequenced by immunoSEQ multiplex PCR; TCRdb stores in-frame clones only, minus some. The table has about 140,000 clones, 80% to 95% seen once; the top ten hold roughly 3.1%. The study, taken as a whole, reports: Unmutated variant regions are reportedly the target of nearly half of TCRs that are spike-specific. It should be noted that donors were predominantly white British and more often female, and clonal diversity was possibly underestimated. Repertoire samples came only from after the peak T cell response.

The TCR comes from an adult in good health. The chain is built from TRBV14 and TRBJ1-5; unclear D gene. The sample was peripheral blood, taken on day 0 of AZD1222 vaccination. The CDR3 loop reads CASSHPKGPQHF. The CDR3 DNA reads as TGTGCCAGCAGCCACCCTAAGGGGCCCCAGCATTTT.